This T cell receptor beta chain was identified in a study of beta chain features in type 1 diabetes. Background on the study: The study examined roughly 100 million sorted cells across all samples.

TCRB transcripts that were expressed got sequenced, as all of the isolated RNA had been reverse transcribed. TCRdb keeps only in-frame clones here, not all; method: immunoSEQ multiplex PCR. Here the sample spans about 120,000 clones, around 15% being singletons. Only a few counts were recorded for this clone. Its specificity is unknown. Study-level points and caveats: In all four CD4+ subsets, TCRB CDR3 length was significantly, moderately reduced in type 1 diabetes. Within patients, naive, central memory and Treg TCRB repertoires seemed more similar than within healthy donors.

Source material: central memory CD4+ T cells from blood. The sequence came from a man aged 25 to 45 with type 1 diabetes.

CDR3 nucleotide sequence: TGTGCCAGCAGCCCCAAAACGTGGAGGTCTGGACAAGAGACCCAGTACTTC. Translating gives CASSPKTWRSGQETQYF. V is TRBV5-6 and J is TRBJ2-5, with D possibly TRBD2 on 5 matching bases. V lost 4 bases and J 2 bases, leaving 21 bases between the germline ends. The CDR3 length is 17 residues. Germline V CDR1 and CDR2: SGHDT, YYEEEE.